In this sample, the clone carrying this TCR beta chain turned up a few times. This sample stems from a study of shared T cell receptors in the human thymus. Profiling relied on immunoSEQ multiplex PCR, and the TCRdb table lists in-frame clones only, not all of them. The sample shows approximately 660,000 clones, approximately 90% of them seen only once. This sample also belongs to another study, concerning human thymus T cells. This second report adds: Resected material from corrective heart surgery provided the thymus tissue analysed. There were highly overlapping thymic repertoires among unrelated individuals, as related research reported.

Sequenced sample: thymocytes. This sequence originates from a boy less than two years old with a congenital heart defect.

As DNA, the CDR3 is TGTGCCAGTAGTATCGGCAGGGGGCATCAGCCCCAGCATTTT. It codes for CASSIGRGHQPQHF. The rearrangement joins TRBV19 to TRBJ1-5; 8 bases agree with TRBD1. This CDR3 is built from 14 residues. V lost 3 bases, J lost 5 bases, and 3 bases stayed unmatched. Germline CDR1 LNHDA, CDR2 SQIVND (reference sequence). Filled out from reference TRBV19 and TRBJ1-5, the complete variable domain reads DGGITQSPKYLFRKEGQNVTLSCEQNLNHDAMYWYRQDPGQGLRLIYYSQIVNDFQKGDIAEGYSVSREKKESFPLTVTSAQKNPTAFYLCASSIGRGHQPQHFGDGTRLSIL.